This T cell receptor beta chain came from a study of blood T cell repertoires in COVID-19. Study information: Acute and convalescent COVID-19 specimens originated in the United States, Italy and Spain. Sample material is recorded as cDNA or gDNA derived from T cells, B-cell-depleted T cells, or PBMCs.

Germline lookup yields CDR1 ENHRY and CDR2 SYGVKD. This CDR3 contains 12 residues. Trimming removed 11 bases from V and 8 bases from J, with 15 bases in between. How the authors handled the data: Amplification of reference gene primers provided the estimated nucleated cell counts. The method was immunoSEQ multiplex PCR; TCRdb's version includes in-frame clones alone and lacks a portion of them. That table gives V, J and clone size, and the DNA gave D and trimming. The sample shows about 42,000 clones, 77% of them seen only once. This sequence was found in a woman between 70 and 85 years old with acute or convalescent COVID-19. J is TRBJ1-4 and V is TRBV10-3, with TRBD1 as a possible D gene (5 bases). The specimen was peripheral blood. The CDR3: CAAGHVGEKLFF. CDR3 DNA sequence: TGTGCCGCCGGACATGTCGGGGAAAAACTGTTTTTT.